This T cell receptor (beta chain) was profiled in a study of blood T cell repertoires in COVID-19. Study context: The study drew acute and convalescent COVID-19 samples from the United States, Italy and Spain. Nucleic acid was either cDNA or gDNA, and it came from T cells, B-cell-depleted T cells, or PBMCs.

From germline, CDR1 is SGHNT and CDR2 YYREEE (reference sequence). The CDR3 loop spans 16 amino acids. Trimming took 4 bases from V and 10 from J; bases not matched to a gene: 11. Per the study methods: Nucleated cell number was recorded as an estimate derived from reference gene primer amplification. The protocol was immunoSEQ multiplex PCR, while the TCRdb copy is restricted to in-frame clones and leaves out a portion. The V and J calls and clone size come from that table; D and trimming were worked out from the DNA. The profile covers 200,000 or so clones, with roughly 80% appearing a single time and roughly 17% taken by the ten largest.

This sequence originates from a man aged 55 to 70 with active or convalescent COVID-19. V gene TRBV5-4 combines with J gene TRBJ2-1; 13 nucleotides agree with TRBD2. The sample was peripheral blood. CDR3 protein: CASSPRTSGSPREQFF. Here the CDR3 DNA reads TGTGCCAGCAGCCCCAGGACTAGCGGGAGCCCCAGGGAGCAGTTCTTC. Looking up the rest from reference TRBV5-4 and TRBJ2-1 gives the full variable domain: ETGVTQSPTHLIKTRGQQVTLRCSSQSGHNTVSWYQQALGQGPQFIFQYYREEENGRGNFPPRFSGLQFPNYSSELNVNALELDDSALYLCASSPRTSGSPREQFFGPGTRLTVL.